These 14 T cell receptor beta chains share one sample of origin, sequenced in a study of blood T cell repertoires in COVID-19. Sequencing used immunoSEQ multiplex PCR; TCRdb keeps in-frame clones, though not all of them. The table includes about 99,000 clones, about four fifths detected once. The sample comprised peripheral blood. These receptors all come from a man in his 70s with active or convalescent COVID-19.

This chain uses TRBV2 with TRBJ1-6; 7 bases are shared with TRBD1. CDR1 is SNHLY, CDR2 FYNNEI, per germline. J was trimmed by 7 bases and V by 6 bases; bases with no gene match: 9. The CDR3 has 15 residues. The CDR3: CASRAGTVWNSPLHF. As DNA, the CDR3 is TGTGCCAGCAGAGCCGGGACAGTTTGGAATTCACCCCTCCACTTT.

The chain is built from TRBV3-1 (or the pseudogene TRBV3-2) and TRBJ2-7; 9 bases match TRBD2. J was trimmed by 7 bases and V by 2 bases; bases with no gene match: 12. Germline V gives CDR1 LGHDT, CDR2 YNNKEL (reference sequence). The length of the CDR3 is 16 residues. The CDR3 DNA sequence: TGTGCCAGCAGCCAACCCCTGCGGGGGGGACCTAGAGAGCAGTACTTC. Translating gives CASSQPLRGGPREQYF.

The chain carries TRBV2 and TRBJ1-6; 9 bases fit TRBD1. J gave up 7 bases and V 6 bases, and 4 bases lay outside the gene matches. This CDR3 is 14 amino acids long. The germline V gene encodes CDR1 SNHLY and CDR2 FYNNEI. The CDR3 DNA is TGTGCCAGCAGGGTTGGACAGGGGAATTCACCCCTCCACTTT. This sequence encodes CASRVGQGNSPLHF.

The chain recombines TRBV7-2 with TRBJ2-5; 7 nucleotides agree with TRBD2. Germline CDR1 SGHTA, CDR2 FQGNSA. V lost 5 bases and J lost 5; bases outside the gene matches: 8. This CDR3 is 14 amino acids long. CDR3 loop: CASSPRTRWETQYF. DNA of the CDR3: TGTGCCAGCAGCCCACGGACTAGGTGGGAGACCCAGTACTTC. Together with reference TRBV7-2 and TRBJ2-5, the CDR3 gives the full variable domain: GAGVSQSPSNKVTEKGKDVELRCDPISGHTALYWYRQSLGQGLEFLIYFQGNSAPDKSGLPSDRFSAERTGGSVSTLTIQRTQQEDSAVYLCASSPRTRWETQYFGPGTRLLVL.

This clone appeared once. The chain carries TRBV2 and TRBJ1-6, with D perhaps TRBD1 (5 bases). Trimming pared 9 bases from V and 2 bases from J, leaving 11 bases between. Per germline, CDR1 SNHLY and CDR2 FYNNEI. This CDR3 is built from 14 residues. The CDR3 is CARGGETYNSPLHF. The CDR3 DNA follows: TGTGCCAGAGGAGGGGAGACCTATAATTCACCCCTCCACTTT.

This sequence joins TRBV4-2 and TRBJ1-1; 7 bases match TRBD1. Germline V lookup: CDR1 LGHNA, CDR2 YNFKEQ. The CDR3 totals 14 residues. J gave up 1 base and V 4 bases, and 3 bases lay outside the gene matches. Here the CDR3 reads CASSRDRENTEAFF. CDR3 nucleotide sequence: TGTGCCAGCAGCCGTGACAGGGAGAACACTGAAGCTTTCTTT.

CDR3 nucleotides: TGTGCCAGCAGGGAGGGGGGGCATAGCAATCAGCCCCAGCATTTT. Its translation: CASREGGHSNQPQHF. This chain links TRBV28 with TRBJ1-5; tentative D call: TRBD1 (6 bases). Between the trimmed V and J ends, which lost 6 bases and 0 bases, there was a span of 12 bases. Germline V lookup: CDR1 MDHEN, CDR2 SYDVKM. The CDR3 runs to 15 residues.

This clone was counted only a few times. The V call is TRBV5-6, the J call TRBJ1-2; 7 bases are a match to TRBD1. J gave up 4 bases and V 0 bases, and 3 bases lay outside the gene matches. Germline V gives CDR1 SGHDT, CDR2 YYEEEE. CDR3 length: 14 amino acids. CDR3 residues: CASSLDRGTYGYTF. In DNA, the CDR3 is TGTGCCAGCAGCTTGGACAGGGGAACCTATGGCTACACCTTC.

The chain is built from TRBV28 and TRBJ1-2, with D perhaps matching TRBD1 (5 bases). The CDR3 covers 14 residues. V gave up 2 bases and J gave up 4 bases, with 11 bases separating them. Looked up from germline, CDR1 is MDHEN and CDR2 is SYDVKM. Written as DNA, the CDR3 is TGTGCCAGCAGTTTAAGGGGTAGCCTCTATGGCTACACCTTC. Its translation: CASSLRGSLYGYTF.

The gene calls are TRBV5-1 and TRBJ1-6; 10 bases fit TRBD1. The trim removed 1 base at V and 8 bases at J, leaving 3 bases unmatched. There are 15 residues in the CDR3. CDR1 is SGHRS and CDR2 is YFSETQ in the germline V gene. The CDR3 sequence: CASSLPGQGDSPLHF. The CDR3 nucleotides read TGCGCCAGCAGCTTGCCAGGACAGGGGGATTCACCCCTCCACTTT.

V usage is TRBV3-1 (or the pseudogene TRBV3-2) and J usage is TRBJ2-7, with D possibly being TRBD1 (5 bases). The CDR3 has 12 residues. Per the germline V gene, CDR1 is LGHDT and CDR2 is YNNKEL (reference sequence). V lost 4 bases and J 7 bases, leaving 11 bases between the germline ends. CDR3 region: CASSPTDREQYF. The CDR3 coding sequence is TGTGCCAGCAGCCCAACCGACAGAGAGCAGTACTTC.

This chain links TRBV5-6 with TRBJ1-6; D unresolved. CDR1 and CDR2 from the germline V gene are SGHDT and YYEEEE. The CDR3 covers 16 residues. Trimming stripped 2 bases from V and 7 bases from J, with 16 bases between. CDR3 loop: CASSFLQAGGNSPLHF. CDR3 in DNA: TGTGCCAGCAGCTTTCTCCAGGCGGGCGGAAATTCACCCCTCCACTTT.

This clone was observed a handful of times. The chain joins TRBV7-9 to TRBJ1-5, with D tentatively TRBD1 (6 bases). The CDR3 is made up of 15 amino acids. Per germline, CDR1 SEHNR and CDR2 FQNEAQ (reference sequence). The germline V and J ends were trimmed by 5 bases and 4 bases, with 15 bases remaining between them. The CDR3 sequence: CASSPSTGLNQPQHF. CDR3 nucleotide sequence: TGTGCCAGCAGCCCGTCGACAGGTCTGAATCAGCCCCAGCATTTT.

CDR3 protein: CASRPSDRGDQPQHF. DNA for the CDR3: TGTGCCAGTAGGCCCTCGGACAGGGGGGATCAGCCCCAGCATTTT. V usage is TRBV19 and J usage is TRBJ1-5, with TRBD1 matching 10 bases. V was pared by 6 bases and J by 5 bases, with 7 bases of the junction left unmatched. Germline values: CDR1 LNHDA, CDR2 SQIVND (reference sequence). CDR3 length: 15 amino acids. Together with reference TRBV19 and TRBJ1-5, the CDR3 gives the full variable domain: DGGITQSPKYLFRKEGQNVTLSCEQNLNHDAMYWYRQDPGQGLRLIYYSQIVNDFQKGDIAEGYSVSREKKESFPLTVTSAQKNPTAFYLCASRPSDRGDQPQHFGDGTRLSIL.